This T cell receptor (beta chain) came from a study of shared clonotypes between healthy human individuals. Study background: Donors had three CD4 naive, three CD4 memory, two CD8 naive and one CD8 memory plate apiece.

Trimming took off 8 bases at V and 5 bases at J, with 16 bases between the two ends. CDR1 MDHEN and CDR2 SYDVKM come from the germline V gene. This CDR3 has 13 amino acids. Every subset had its genomic DNA shared out evenly among several immunoSEQ plates. Generated by immunoSEQ multiplex PCR, the TCRdb table keeps only in-frame clones and is missing some. The data show about 1 million clones, around 78% seen once. This receptor was taken from a man between 18 and 35 years old in good health. Some clones in this sample may be carry-over from other donors' samples. The sequenced material came from memory CD4+ T cells from PBMCs. As for subset: CD45RA-negative fraction. The chain combines TRBV28 with TRBJ2-7; either TRBD1 or TRBD2 may supply D (5 bases each). CDR3 sequence: CASGGQVPHEQYF. The CDR3 nucleotides read TGTGCCAGCGGAGGACAAGTGCCCCACGAGCAGTACTTC.